This entry is about one T cell receptor (beta chain). The sample is drawn from a study of glioma-infiltrating T cells after dendritic cell vaccination. Study-wide context: Autologous tumor lysate-pulsed dendritic cell vaccination was given between about 2003 and 2013.

Up to 2 ug genomic DNA was used for TCRB CDR3 amplification. Primers: 60 V beta forward and 13 J beta reverse. Sequencing used immunoSEQ multiplex PCR; TCRdb keeps in-frame clones, though not all of them. Among some 70,000 clones listed, about 86% were seen once. V lost 1 base and J lost 4, with 10 bases in between. This CDR3 has 14 residues. CDR1 is SEHNR, CDR2 FQNEAQ, per germline (reference sequence). This clonotype was obtained from a human donor with glioblastoma. The chain links TRBV7-9 to TRBJ2-5; TRBD2 is a possible D gene (6 bases). The sequencing used blood, collected before dendritic cell vaccination. Here the CDR3 DNA reads TGTGCCAGCAGCTTAGGCGGGGCGGGAGAGACCCAGTACTTC. Amino acid sequence: CASSLGGAGETQYF.